The 2 T cell receptor beta chains listed next were all sequenced from one sample in a study of human T cells and chemical hapten exposure. TCRdb itself ran the RACE reads through MiXCR, one entry per CDR3 protein. The data show about 180,000 distinct CDR3 sequences, approximately 31% seen once. Indicated time point: pre-sensitization, week 0. Treatment: therapeutic diphenylcyclopropenone sensitization with weekly scalp DPC. The material sequenced was whole blood, taken in connection with sensitization to the hapten diphenylcyclopropenone (DPC). The receptors come from a woman younger than 45 with alopecia areata. Some clones in this sample may be carry-over from other donors' samples.

This clonotype was recorded a few times. The chain links TRBV28 to TRBJ2-1, with 9 bases fitting TRBD2. The length of the CDR3 is 15 residues. After removal of 5 bases from V and 9 bases from J, the junction contained 11 bases not matched to a gene. Germline values: CDR1 MDHEN, CDR2 SYDVKM. The CDR3 region has the DNA TGTGCCAGCAGTCAGACTGTGGCGGGAGGGGGTGAGCAGTTCTTC. Encoded protein: CASSQTVAGGGEQFF.

This chain joins TRBV21-1 and TRBJ1-3. TRBV21-1 is noted as a pseudogene. The CDR3 totals 12 residues. This chain's CDR3 is CFLVRSGNTIYF. The CDR3 DNA follows: TGTTTTCTGGTCAGATCTGGAAACACCATATATTTT.